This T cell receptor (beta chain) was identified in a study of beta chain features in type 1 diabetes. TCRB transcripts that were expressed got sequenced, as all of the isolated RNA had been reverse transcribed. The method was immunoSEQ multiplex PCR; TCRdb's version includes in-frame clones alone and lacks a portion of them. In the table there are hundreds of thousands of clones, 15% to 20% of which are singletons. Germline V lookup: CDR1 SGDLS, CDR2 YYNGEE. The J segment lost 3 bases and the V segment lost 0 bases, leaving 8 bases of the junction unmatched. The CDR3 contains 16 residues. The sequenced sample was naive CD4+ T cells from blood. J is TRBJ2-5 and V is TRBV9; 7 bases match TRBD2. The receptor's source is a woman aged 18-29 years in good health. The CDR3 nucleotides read TGTGCCAGCAGCGTAGGGGGGACTACGTACGAAGAGACCCAGTACTTC. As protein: CASSVGGTTYEETQYF.